The 13 T cell receptor beta chains below all came from one sample that was sequenced in a study of blood T cell repertoires in COVID-19. Using immunoSEQ multiplex PCR, the repertoire was profiled, and TCRdb retains in-frame clones only, with some absent. The table records fewer than 250,000 clones, approximately 88% of them present only once. The specimen was PBMCs or T cells enriched from blood (not recorded which). These receptors came from a woman in her thirties who had recovered from COVID-19.

This sequence joins TRBV28 and TRBJ1-2, with TRBD1 identical over 8 bases. Germline V gene data show CDR1 as MDHEN and CDR2 as SYDVKM. Losses at the gene ends were 5 bases for V and 8 bases for J; bases not matched to a gene: 13. The CDR3 spans 15 residues. CDR3: CASSLPGTGNRGYTF. DNA for the CDR3: TGTGCCAGCAGTCTGCCCGGGACAGGCAATAGGGGCTACACCTTC.

This clone was counted between two and nine times. The chain combines TRBV15 with TRBJ1-1, with 7 bases matching TRBD1. In germline, CDR1 is LNHNV, CDR2 YYDKDF (reference sequence). This CDR3 is 13 amino acids long. J was trimmed by 7 bases and V by 3 bases; bases with no gene match: 5. The CDR3 here is CATSRDQGVEAFF. The CDR3 DNA follows: TGTGCCACCAGCAGGGATCAGGGGGTTGAAGCTTTCTTT.

The chain has TRBV2 and TRBJ1-5, with D uncertain. This CDR3 is built from 14 residues. V lost 3 bases, J lost 3 bases, and 9 bases lay in between. Germline assignment: CDR1 SNHLY and CDR2 FYNNEI. CDR3 sequence: CASSDGRSNQPQHF. The DNA of the CDR3 is TGTGCCAGCAGTGACGGTAGATCCAATCAGCCCCAGCATTTT.

This sequence joins TRBV3-1 (or the pseudogene TRBV3-2) and TRBJ2-7, with a weak D call TRBD1 (5 bases). V dropped 8 bases and J dropped 7 bases, with 27 bases sitting between them. The CDR3 has 16 amino acids. Per germline, CDR1 LGHDT and CDR2 YNNKEL (reference sequence). The CDR3 DNA is TGTGCCAGCGCGGCACTCGTAACAGGTTATCTGGGAGAGCAGTACTTC. Encoded protein: CASAALVTGYLGEQYF.

This chain uses TRBV5-1 with TRBJ2-1; perhaps TRBD2 as D (5 bases). CDR3 size: 16 residues. Per germline, CDR1 SGHRS and CDR2 YFSETQ. V was trimmed by 0 bases and J by 3 bases, leaving 13 bases between them. CDR3 loop: CASSLGGPHVYNEQFF. CDR3 DNA sequence: TGCGCCAGCAGCTTGGGAGGGCCGCATGTCTACAATGAGCAGTTCTTC.

This clone was picked up many times. The V call is TRBV19, the J call TRBJ2-6; TRBD2 matches at 8 bases. The V gene's germline CDR1 is LNHDA and CDR2 SQIVND (reference sequence). Losses at the gene ends were 1 base for V and 1 base for J; bases not matched to a gene: 3. This CDR3 comprises 17 residues. The CDR3 protein is CASSIAGGPSGANVLTF. The CDR3 region has the DNA TGTGCCAGTAGTATAGCGGGAGGGCCTTCTGGGGCCAACGTCCTGACTTTC. Together with reference TRBV19 and TRBJ2-6, the CDR3 gives the full variable domain: DGGITQSPKYLFRKEGQNVTLSCEQNLNHDAMYWYRQDPGQGLRLIYYSQIVNDFQKGDIAEGYSVSREKKESFPLTVTSAQKNPTAFYLCASSIAGGPSGANVLTFGAGSRLTVL.

V is TRBV7-9 and J is TRBJ2-7, with D possibly matching TRBD2 (7 bases). CDR1 and CDR2 (germline): SEHNR, FQNEAQ (reference sequence). The V end lost 5 bases, the J end lost 7 bases, and 12 bases lay between the germline ends. The CDR3 totals 12 residues. CDR3 loop: CASSGGAREQYV. Written as DNA, the CDR3 is TGTGCCAGCAGCGGGGGGGCGCGGGAGCAGTACGTC.

This chain connects TRBV29-1 to TRBJ2-5, with TRBD2 matching 11 bases. Per germline, CDR1 SQVTM and CDR2 ANQGSEA. With V trimmed by 4 bases and J by 5 bases, 9 bases remained unmatched. The CDR3 loop spans 15 amino acids. The DNA for the CDR3 is TGCAGCGTTGGTAGTCTAGCGGGAGGTTGGGAGACCCAGTACTTC. It specifies CSVGSLAGGWETQYF.

This clone was seen just once. This chain uses TRBV27 with TRBJ1-2; D not resolved. CDR1 is MNHEY, CDR2 SMNVEV, per germline (reference sequence). The length of the CDR3 is 13 residues. Trimming stripped 8 bases from V and 6 bases from J, with 16 bases between. CDR3 in DNA: TGTGCCAGCGCCCCTTCGGGGTCCAATGGCTACACCTTC. Protein product: CASAPSGSNGYTF.

This clone was observed a handful of times. At one of its ends the junction is not consistent with the germline gene, which may arise from a read error. V gene TRBV7-7 combines with J gene TRBJ2-5; 10 bases fit TRBD2. This CDR3 has 15 residues. In germline, CDR1 is SSHAT, CDR2 FNYEAQ (reference sequence). The CDR3 DNA reads as TGTGCTAGCAGCTTAGCACTAGCGGGGACGGAGACCCAGTACTTC. Translated, it gives CASSLALAGTETQYF.

This chain joins TRBV27 and TRBJ1-5; 9 nucleotides line up with TRBD1. The V segment lost 8 bases and the J segment 3 bases; nucleotides outside the gene matches: 5. The length of the CDR3 is 14 residues. CDR1 is MNHEY and CDR2 is SMNVEV in the germline V gene (reference sequence). The DNA for the CDR3 is TGTGCCAGCCATACAGGGGGCAACAATCAGCCCCAGCATTTT. This codes for CASHTGGNNQPQHF.

The chain has TRBV5-1 and TRBJ2-1; TRBD1 might be the D (6 bases). The CDR3 extends over 17 amino acids. With 1 base removed from V and 0 bases from J, the gap between germline ends came to 14 bases. Germline-derived CDR1 and CDR2 are SGHRS and YFSETQ. Here the CDR3 DNA reads TGCGCCAGCAGCTTGATAGCTACAGGGAGCTCCTACAATGAGCAGTTCTTC. Its translation is CASSLIATGSSYNEQFF.

V is TRBV19 and J is TRBJ1-5; 9 bases align to TRBD1. The germline V gene encodes CDR1 LNHDA and CDR2 SQIVND (reference sequence). CDR3 length: 17 residues. V gave up 5 bases and J gave up 0 bases; unmatched junction bases: 8. CDR3 sequence: CASSHGDRVDSNQPQHF. CDR3 nucleotides: TGTGCCAGTAGTCACGGGGACAGGGTTGATAGCAATCAGCCCCAGCATTTT.